A single sample gave rise to the 22 T cell receptor beta chains below, sequenced in a study of T cells after posttransplantation cyclophosphamide. This table comes from immunoSEQ multiplex PCR, and its TCRdb copy is limited to in-frame clones, with some not included. Of tens of thousands of clones listed, roughly two thirds were seen once; the top ten hold over 0.65%. The sequencing input was memory CD4+ T cells sorted from PBMCs. The receptors were sampled from a woman in her sixties or seventies in good health, CMV-negative, and a related stem cell transplant donor.

This clone was picked up a small number of times. The chain carries TRBV28 and TRBJ2-3; TRBD1 is a possible D gene (7 bases). V gave up 3 bases and J gave up 2 bases, with 15 bases separating them. The CDR3 runs to 16 residues. The V gene's germline CDR1 is MDHEN and CDR2 SYDVKM. The CDR3 region has the DNA TGTGCCAGCAGTTTTAGGCCAGGGGGGTCCACAGATACGCAGTATTTT. It codes for CASSFRPGGSTDTQYF.

The chain is built from TRBV5-1 and TRBJ2-1, with TRBD2 matching over 8 bases. J gave up 6 bases and V 2 bases, and 4 bases lay outside the gene matches. The germline gives CDR1 SGHRS, CDR2 YFSETQ. This CDR3 has 14 residues. The CDR3, as DNA: TGCGCCAGCAGCTTCGGGGGGGCCGGCAATGAGCAGTTCTTC. Protein product: CASSFGGAGNEQFF.

The chain has TRBV4-1 and TRBJ2-1; 10 nucleotides match TRBD2. The CDR3 is 16 amino acids. V was clipped by 1 base and J by 4 bases; unmatched bases: 4. The V gene's germline CDR1 is MGHRA and CDR2 YSYEKL. The CDR3 sequence is CASSQARTSGYNEQFF. CDR3 coding DNA: TGCGCCAGCAGCCAAGCCCGGACTAGCGGTTACAATGAGCAGTTCTTC.

The CDR3 spells CASSFGGGSETQYF. The CDR3 DNA is TGTGCCAGCAGTTTTGGGGGGGGCTCGGAGACCCAGTACTTC. J is TRBJ2-5 and V is TRBV28, with D perhaps matching TRBD2 (7 bases). Trimming removed 3 bases from V and 5 bases from J, with 13 bases in between. Germline V gene lookup returns CDR1 MDHEN and CDR2 SYDVKM. This CDR3 has 14 residues.

The rearrangement uses TRBV6-6 and TRBJ2-7, with D unresolved. V lost 5 bases and J lost 3, with 8 bases in between. Germline lookup yields CDR1 MNHNY and CDR2 SVGAGI (reference sequence). The CDR3 spans 12 residues. CDR3 sequence reads: CASSQQYYEQYF. DNA of the CDR3: TGTGCCAGCAGTCAACAGTACTACGAGCAGTACTTC.

The genes are TRBV7-6 and TRBJ2-5; D is ambiguous. CDR1 SGHVS and CDR2 FNYEAQ come from the germline V gene. CDR3 size: 14 residues. The V end was cut by 1 base, the J end by 4 bases, with 10 bases between. Written as DNA, the CDR3 is TGTGCCAGCAGCTTAGAAGCCATCCCAGAGACCCAGTACTTC. Amino acids: CASSLEAIPETQYF.

The chain couples TRBV18 to TRBJ2-1; 7 bases align to TRBD2. Germline CDR1 reads KGHSH; CDR2 reads LQKENI. The CDR3 length is 16 residues. The J segment lost 2 bases and the V segment lost 5 bases, leaving 9 bases of the junction unmatched. The CDR3 is CASSSFGGGPYNEQFF. In DNA, the CDR3 is TGTGCCAGCTCATCATTCGGGGGAGGGCCCTACAATGAGCAGTTCTTC.

The chain employs TRBV30 and TRBJ1-3; D remains unclear. There are 17 residues in the CDR3. V lost 0 bases, J lost 4 bases, and 19 bases lay in between. The V gene's germline CDR1 is GTSNPN and CDR2 SVGIG (reference sequence). The CDR3 sequence: CAWSVHRGGYEGNTIYF. The CDR3 coding sequence is TGTGCCTGGAGTGTACATCGCGGCGGGTACGAAGGAAACACCATATATTTT.

The chain carries TRBV11-2 and TRBJ1-1; no firm D call. This CDR3 has 14 amino acids. With 2 bases removed from V and 1 base from J, the gap between germline ends came to 8 bases. Germline V gene lookup returns CDR1 SGHAT and CDR2 FQNNGV. CDR3 amino acids: CASSLFGRNTEAFF. The CDR3 DNA reads TGTGCCAGCAGCTTATTTGGGAGGAACACTGAAGCTTTCTTT.

This chain uses TRBV16 with TRBJ1-1; 9 positions agree with TRBD1. CDR3 length: 17 amino acids. V lost 4 bases to trimming and J lost 4 bases; unmatched junction nucleotides: 13. Germline V gene data show CDR1 as KGHSY and CDR2 as FQNENV. CDR3 amino acids: CASSPPLGGQGFTEAFF. The CDR3 coding sequence is TGTGCCAGCAGCCCCCCCTTGGGAGGACAGGGGTTCACTGAAGCTTTCTTT.

The rearrangement links TRBV29-1 to TRBJ1-2; D is perhaps TRBD1 (6 bases). The CDR3 spans 14 residues. Trimming stripped 4 bases from V and 8 bases from J, with 20 bases between. Looked up from germline, CDR1 is SQVTM and CDR2 is ANQGSEA. CDR3 sequence reads: CSVGRGSRNLGYTF. The CDR3 nucleotides read TGCAGCGTTGGCAGGGGATCCCGGAACCTCGGCTACACCTTC.

This clone has just a few counts. The V gene is TRBV10-1, the J gene TRBJ2-2; 8 bases are a match to TRBD2. CDR3 length: 15 residues. Germline trimming cut 4 bases from V and 4 bases from J; bases unmatched to any gene: 5. Germline V gene lookup returns CDR1 WNHNN and CDR2 SYGVQD (reference sequence). This CDR3 is CASSAVGGVTGELFF. The CDR3 DNA is TGCGCCAGCAGTGCGGTCGGGGGGGTCACCGGGGAGCTGTTTTTT.

V is TRBV6-5 and J is TRBJ2-1, with 11 bases aligning to TRBD1. Trimming at V came to 4 bases and at J to 6 bases, leaving 8 bases not matched to a gene. The germline V gene has CDR1 MNHEY and CDR2 SVGAGI. This CDR3 is 16 amino acids long. The CDR3, as DNA: TGTGCCAGCAGTTTCCGTGGACAGGGGGCGCGCAATGAGCAGTTCTTC. It is translated as CASSFRGQGARNEQFF.

This chain joins TRBV19 and TRBJ1-5, with D uncertain. The CDR3 spans 11 residues. Trimming pared 9 bases from V and 9 bases from J, leaving 12 bases between. Per the germline V gene, CDR1 is LNHDA and CDR2 is SQIVND (reference sequence). CDR3 protein: CASTSRGPQHF. The CDR3 DNA sequence: TGTGCCAGCACTAGCCGGGGGCCCCAGCATTTT.

J is TRBJ2-1 and V is TRBV28, with 14 bases lining up with TRBD2. The CDR3 consists of 23 residues. Looked up from germline, CDR1 is MDHEN and CDR2 is SYDVKM. The ends lost 5 bases at V and 6 bases at J; junction bases unmatched: 27. CDR3 loop: CASSQLQGTGLAGVGRLINEQFF. The CDR3 DNA reads TGTGCCAGCAGTCAATTACAGGGTACGGGACTAGCGGGAGTGGGGAGGTTAATCAATGAGCAGTTCTTC. Together with reference TRBV28 and TRBJ2-1, the CDR3 gives the full variable domain: DVKVTQSSRYLVKRTGEKVFLECVQDMDHENMFWYRQDPGLGLRLIYFSYDVKMKEKGDIPEGYSVSREKKERFSLILESASTNQTSMYLCASSQLQGTGLAGVGRLINEQFFGPGTRLTVL.

Worth noting for this clone: The same CDR3 can be traced to other DNA sequences in this sample. V gene TRBV18 combines with J gene TRBJ1-2; TRBD1 aligns across 7 bases. Germline trimming cut 0 bases from V and 5 bases from J; bases unmatched to any gene: 0. The CDR3 loop spans 13 amino acids. In germline, CDR1 is KGHSH, CDR2 LQKENI. The CDR3 region is CASSPPTGYGYTF. CDR3 coding DNA: TGTGCCAGCTCACCACCGACAGGGTATGGCTACACCTTC.

This clone was observed a handful of times. CDR3 nucleotide sequence: TGTGCCAGCAGCCCGGGACAGGGAGGTGGAAACACCATATATTTT. It codes for CASSPGQGGGNTIYF. This chain uses TRBV7-3 with TRBJ1-3, with 9 bases matching TRBD1. CDR1 SGHTA and CDR2 FQGTGA come from the germline V gene. V lost 5 bases and J lost 3; bases outside the gene matches: 5. The CDR3 extends over 15 amino acids. Together with reference TRBV7-3 and TRBJ1-3, the CDR3 gives the full variable domain: GAGVSQTPSNKVTEKGKYVELRCDPISGHTALYWYRQSLGQGPEFLIYFQGTGAADDSGLPNDRFFAVRPEGSVSTLKIQRTERGDSAVYLCASSPGQGGGNTIYFGEGSWLTVV.

The rearrangement links TRBV7-2 to TRBJ2-7; 14 bases fit TRBD2. Germline V gene sequence: CDR1 SGHTA, CDR2 FQGNSA. V lost 3 bases and J lost 7; bases outside the gene matches: 8. The CDR3 totals 16 residues. CDR3: CASSLGTSGGVPEQYF. CDR3 nucleotides: TGTGCCAGCAGCTTGGGGACTAGCGGGGGCGTTCCAGAGCAGTACTTC.

The rearrangement uses TRBV9 and TRBJ1-3, with 9 bases fitting TRBD1. V gave up 4 bases and J gave up 7 bases; unmatched junction bases: 6. CDR1 and CDR2 (germline): SGDLS, YYNGEE. The CDR3 contains 14 residues. The CDR3 here is CASSPRTGVNTIYF. As DNA, the CDR3 is TGTGCCAGCAGCCCCAGGACAGGGGTGAACACCATATATTTT. The full variable domain, its missing parts supplied by reference TRBV9 and TRBJ1-3, is DSGVTQTPKHLITATGQRVTLRCSPRSGDLSVYWYQQSLDQGLQFLIQYYNGEERAKGNILERFSAQQFPDLHSELNLSSLELGDSALYFCASSPRTGVNTIYFGEGSWLTVV.

The chain carries TRBV14 and TRBJ2-7; 12 nucleotides line up with TRBD1. The CDR3 is 16 amino acids. Per germline, CDR1 SGHDN and CDR2 FVKESK. J lost 6 bases, V lost 1 base, and 7 bases had no gene match. In DNA form, the CDR3 reads TGTGCCAGCAGCCAAGTTGGGGGACAGGGGGCCCGCGAGCAGTACTTC. It specifies CASSQVGGQGAREQYF.

The genes are TRBV28 and TRBJ1-1; D perhaps matches TRBD1 (6 bases). The CDR3 contains 15 residues. The germline V gene encodes CDR1 MDHEN and CDR2 SYDVKM. The ends were cut back, 3 bases at V and 5 bases at J, with 16 bases in the middle. CDR3 nucleotides: TGTGCCAGCAGTTTTAGGGGGTTTACTCGGACTGAAGCTTTCTTT. Encoded protein: CASSFRGFTRTEAFF.

V is TRBV15 and J is TRBJ1-3; the D gene is possibly TRBD1 (5 bases). The germline gives CDR1 LNHNV, CDR2 YYDKDF (reference sequence). The ends were cut back, 0 bases at V and 4 bases at J, with 10 bases in the middle. The CDR3 totals 15 residues. CDR3 DNA sequence: TGTGCCACCAGCAGAGATCGGGGGTCCGGAAACACCATATATTTT. It encodes CATSRDRGSGNTIYF.